Listed below are T cell receptor beta chains from one sample, sequenced in a study of OX40 agonist ivuxolimab in advanced cancers. This table comes from immunoSEQ multiplex PCR, and its TCRdb copy is limited to in-frame clones, with some not included. The sample records approximately 81,000 clones, just over 90% being singletons. Sequenced material: CD4+ or CD8+ T cells sorted from blood, taken in a trial of the OX40 agonist ivuxolimab. The origin of the receptors is an adult with an advanced solid tumor such as melanoma, head and neck, liver or kidney cancer. CDR3s include the opening cysteine and the closing phenylalanine or tryptophan. A D gene is named only where the DNA matches it firmly. The size field is filled for only some rows; it gives once, few, many or a size class.

>-|14|-|TRBJ2-1|TRBV28
CASSLWGREESLFF
TGTGCCAGCAGTTTATGGGGCCGTGAGGAGAGTCTGTTCTTC
>TRBD1|15|-|TRBJ2-2|TRBV7-9
CASSTRDRDDGELFF
TGTGCCAGCAGCACCCGGGACAGGGATGACGGGGAGCTGTTTTTT
>-|17|-|TRBJ2-5|TRBV27
CASSPEPGHREKETQYF
TGTGCCAGCAGTCCCGAGCCGGGACATAGGGAGAAAGAGACCCAGTACTTC
>TRBD1|13|-|TRBJ1-2|TRBV29-1
CSVVTGADYGYTF
TGCAGCGTTGTGACAGGGGCGGACTATGGCTACACCTTC
>-|18|-|TRBJ1-2|TRBV27
CASSSRGGNSPSSYGYTF
TGTGCCAGCAGTTCCCGGGGGGGGAATAGTCCCTCTAGCTATGGCTACACCTTC
>-|14|-|TRBJ2-2|TRBV30
CAWGTGFNTGELFF
TGTGCCTGGGGAACAGGGTTTAACACCGGGGAGCTGTTTTTT
>-|12|-|TRBJ2-4|TRBV25-1
CASRGAKNIQYF
TGTGCCAGCAGGGGGGCCAAAAACATTCAGTACTTC
>-|16|-|TRBJ1-5|TRBV2
CASSESEGSGNQPQHF
TGTGCCAGCAGTGAATCTGAGGGTTCGGGCAATCAGCCCCAGCATTTT
>-|13|-|TRBJ2-2|TRBV12-5
CASGPGNTGELFF
TGTGCTAGTGGCCCCGGGAACACCGGGGAGCTGTTTTTT
>TRBD1|15|-|TRBJ2-3|TRBV5-6
CASSLGTGYTDTQYF
TGTGCCAGCAGCTTGGGGACAGGGTACACAGATACGCAGTATTTT
>-|15|-|TRBJ2-1|TRBV29-1
CSVDAGVRPYNEQFF
TGCAGCGTTGATGCGGGTGTCCGTCCCTACAATGAGCAGTTCTTC
>TRBD1|15|once|TRBJ1-2|TRBV5-6
CASSLAPPTGYGYTF
TGTGCCAGCAGCTTGGCCCCCCCGACAGGGTATGGCTACACCTTC
>-|14|-|TRBJ1-2|TRBV11-2
CASSFQHPNYGYTF
TGTGCCAGCAGCTTCCAACACCCTAACTATGGCTACACCTTC
>TRBD1|13|-|TRBJ2-7|TRBV12-5
CASYGTGSHEQYF
TGTGCTAGTTACGGGACAGGGTCCCACGAGCAGTACTTC
>-|12|-|TRBJ2-7|TRBV29-1
CSVDYGSYEQYF
TGCAGCGTTGACTACGGCTCCTACGAGCAGTACTTC
>-|15|-|TRBJ2-7|TRBV7-9
CASSPTSPRSYEQYF
TGTGCCAGCAGCCCTACTAGCCCTCGCTCCTACGAGCAGTACTTC